The TCR beta chain under discussion was sequenced for a study of vaccination effects on CD4 cells after COVID-19. This CDR3 is 19 amino acids long. Germline CDR1 reads MGHRA; CDR2 reads YSYEKL. The V end was cut by 2 bases, the J end by 0 bases, with 20 bases between. Viral peptide pools were used in the ViraFEST assay to expand antigen-specific CD4+ T cells, and sequencing came afterward. Subsequent to a culture period of 10 to 11 days, CD4+ T cells were isolated. Negative nucleocapsid antibody tests before and after vaccination confirmed no previous SARS-CoV-2 infection. Assay used: immunoSEQ multiplex PCR; TCRdb lists only in-frame clones, some missing. The sample lists 65,000 or so clones; roughly three quarters were seen once. With respect to this clone: Its antigen remains unknown.

The material sequenced was CD4+ T cells from PBMCs cultured with HCoV-NL63 spike peptides, taken before COVID-19 vaccination. The chain couples TRBV4-1 to TRBJ1-3; perhaps TRBD1 as D (6 bases). This clonotype was obtained from a human donor who received a COVID-19 vaccine. CDR3 nucleotide sequence: TGCGCCAGCAGCCAATCCCTGGGCACAGGGACAAGCTCTGGAAACACCATATATTTT. Its protein is CASSQSLGTGTSSGNTIYF.